This TCR beta chain was found in a study of T cell repertoires in cytomegalovirus infection. Whole-study context: Matching HLA type, along with CMV infection, was indicated by public TCR beta signatures.

Findings and caveats of the study: HLA-C-restricted CMV-specific TCR beta clonotypes were dominant in the ex vivo response. Adding up the frequency of public TCR beta families identified people who carried CMV plus the relevant HLA.

Germline loops: CDR1 SNHLY, CDR2 FYNNEI. This CDR3 has 15 amino acids. J lost 2 bases, V lost 4 bases, and 6 bases had no gene match. In this sample, this clonotype turned up a few times. Its target is unknown. MiXCR, applied by TCRdb to the reads, yields one record per CDR3 protein. The table has around 900,000 distinct CDR3 sequences, roughly a third seen once. The rearrangement joins TRBV2 to TRBJ2-3; 7 bases fit TRBD2. The sequence came from a human donor in good health (CMV status not recorded). Some clones in this sample may be carry-over from other donors' samples. The source was cultured CD8+ T cells from PBMCs, collected from culture after CMV antigen stimulation. In DNA form, the CDR3 reads TGTGCCAGCAGTGGAGGGACTACTATCACAGATACGCAGTATTTT. It specifies CASSGGTTITDTQYF.